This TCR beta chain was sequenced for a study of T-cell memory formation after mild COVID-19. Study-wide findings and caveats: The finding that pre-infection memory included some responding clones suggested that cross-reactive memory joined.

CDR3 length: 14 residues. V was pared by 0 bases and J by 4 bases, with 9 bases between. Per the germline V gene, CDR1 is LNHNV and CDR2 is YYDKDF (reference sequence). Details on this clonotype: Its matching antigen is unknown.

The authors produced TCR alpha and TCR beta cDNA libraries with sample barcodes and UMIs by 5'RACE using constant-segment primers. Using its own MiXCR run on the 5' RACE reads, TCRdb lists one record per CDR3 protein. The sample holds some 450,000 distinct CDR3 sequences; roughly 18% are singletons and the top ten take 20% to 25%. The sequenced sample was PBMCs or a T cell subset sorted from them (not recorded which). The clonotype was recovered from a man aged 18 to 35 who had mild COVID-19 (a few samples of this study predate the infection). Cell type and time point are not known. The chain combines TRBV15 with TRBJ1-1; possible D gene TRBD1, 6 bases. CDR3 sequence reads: CATSREGGGTEAFF. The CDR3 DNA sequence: TGTGCCACCAGCAGAGAAGGAGGGGGCACTGAAGCTTTCTTT.